This T cell receptor (beta chain) was recovered during a study of blood T cells in healthy people across ages. With a J-beta primer mix and a sample-barcoded 5' primer, a second PCR ran about 7 to 11 cycles. TCRdb ran MiXCR on the 5' RACE reads and lists one entry per CDR3 protein. Of about 570,000 distinct CDR3 sequences listed, 27% were seen once; the top ten hold under 20%. Germline V gene lookup returns CDR1 SGHRS and CDR2 YFSETQ. The CDR3 totals 15 residues. V was clipped by 1 base and J by 0 bases, with 11 bases between them. Each donor was a healthy Caucasian individual from Russia, aged roughly 6 to 95. Drawing of peripheral blood yielded 7.5 to 10 milliliters from each donor. About this clonotype itself: Its specificity is not known.

Notes on the study in general: Across the age range, TCR beta diversity per million T cells fell in a roughly linear way. Observed TCR beta diversity showed a strong correlation with the percentage of naive T cells as measured by flow cytometry.

This clonotype originated in a woman between 70 and 85 years old in good health. Sequenced material: blood. The chain links TRBV5-1 to TRBJ2-7, with D tentatively TRBD1 or TRBD2 (5 bases each). Here the CDR3 reads CASSLFRGSSYEQYF. The CDR3 region has the DNA TGCGCCAGCAGCTTGTTCCGGGGCTCCTCCTACGAGCAGTACTTC.